Included here is one T cell receptor (beta chain) sequence, with context. The data were produced by immunoSEQ multiplex PCR, yet TCRdb's version contains in-frame clones alone and is incomplete. This sample yields over 300,000 clones, of which around 86% are seen a single time; 15% to 20% belongs to the top ten. These data are taken from a study of shared clonotypes between healthy human individuals. Germline values: CDR1 SEHNR, CDR2 FQNEAQ (reference sequence). The CDR3 is 13 amino acids. After removal of 6 bases from V and 6 bases from J, the junction contained 5 bases not matched to a gene. Sequencing input: memory CD8+ T cells sorted from blood. Sample subset: CD45RO+ cells pooled with CCR7-negative TemRA cells. This clonotype was obtained from a man aged 18-30 years in good health. The chain joins TRBV7-9 to TRBJ2-7, with TRBD1 matching over 10 bases. The chain's CDR3 is CASSSGTGAEQYF. CDR3 sequence (DNA): TGTGCCAGCAGTTCCGGGACAGGGGCCGAGCAGTACTTC. The variable domain in full, completed from reference TRBV7-9 and TRBJ2-7, reads DTGVSQNPRHKITKRGQNVTFRCDPISEHNRLYWYRQTLGQGPEFLTYFQNEAQLEKSRLLSDRFSAERPKGSFSTLEIQRTEQGDSAMYLCASSSGTGAEQYFGPGTRLTVT.